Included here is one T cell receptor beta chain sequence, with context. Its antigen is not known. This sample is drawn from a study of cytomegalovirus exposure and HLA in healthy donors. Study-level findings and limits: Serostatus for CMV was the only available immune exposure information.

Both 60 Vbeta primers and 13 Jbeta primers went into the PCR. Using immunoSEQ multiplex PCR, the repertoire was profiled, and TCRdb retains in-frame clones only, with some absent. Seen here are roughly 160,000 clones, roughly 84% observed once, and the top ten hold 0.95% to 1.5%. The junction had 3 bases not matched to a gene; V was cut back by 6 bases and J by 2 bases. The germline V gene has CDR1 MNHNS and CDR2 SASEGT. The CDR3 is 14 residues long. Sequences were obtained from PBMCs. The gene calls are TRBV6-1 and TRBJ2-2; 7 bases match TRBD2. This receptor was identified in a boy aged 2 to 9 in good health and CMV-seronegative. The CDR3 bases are TGTGCCAGCAGGGCGGGGGTAAACACCGGGGAGCTGTTTTTT. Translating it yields CASRAGVNTGELFF.